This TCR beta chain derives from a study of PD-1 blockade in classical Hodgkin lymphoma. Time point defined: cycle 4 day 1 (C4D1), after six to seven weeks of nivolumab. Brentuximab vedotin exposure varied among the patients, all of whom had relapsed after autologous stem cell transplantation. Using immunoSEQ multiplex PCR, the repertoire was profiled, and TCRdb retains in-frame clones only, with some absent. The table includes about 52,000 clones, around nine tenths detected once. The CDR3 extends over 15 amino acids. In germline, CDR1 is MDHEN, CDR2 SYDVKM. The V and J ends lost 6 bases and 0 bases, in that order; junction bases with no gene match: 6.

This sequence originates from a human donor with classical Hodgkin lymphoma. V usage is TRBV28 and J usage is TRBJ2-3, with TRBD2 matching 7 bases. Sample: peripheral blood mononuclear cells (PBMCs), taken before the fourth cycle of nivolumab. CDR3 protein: CASRPVSGSTDTQYF. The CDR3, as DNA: TGTGCCAGCAGACCCGTTAGCGGGAGCACAGATACGCAGTATTTT.